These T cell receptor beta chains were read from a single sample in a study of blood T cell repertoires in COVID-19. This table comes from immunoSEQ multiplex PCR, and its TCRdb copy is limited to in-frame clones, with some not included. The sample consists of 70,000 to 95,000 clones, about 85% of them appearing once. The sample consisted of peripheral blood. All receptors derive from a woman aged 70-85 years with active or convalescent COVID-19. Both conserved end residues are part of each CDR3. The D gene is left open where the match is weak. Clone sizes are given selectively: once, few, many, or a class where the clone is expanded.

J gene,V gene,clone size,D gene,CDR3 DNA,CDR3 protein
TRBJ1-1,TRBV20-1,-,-,TGCAGTGCCCCCTCCCTAACTGAAGCTTTCTTT,CSAPSLTEAFF
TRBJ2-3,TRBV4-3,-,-,TGCGCCAGCAGCCAAGCTATGACTACCAAAGGGCAGTATTTT,CASSQAMTTKGQYF
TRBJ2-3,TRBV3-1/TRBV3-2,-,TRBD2,TGTGCCAGCAGCCAAGAGAGGACTAGCGGGGGGGATACGCAGTATTTT,CASSQERTSGGDTQYF
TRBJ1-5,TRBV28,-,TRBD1,TGTGCCAGCAGCCGCCGGGACAGCTATAGCAATCAGCCCCAGCATTTT,CASSRRDSYSNQPQHF
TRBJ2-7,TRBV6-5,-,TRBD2,TGTGCCAGCAAAAGCGGGGGGCGCTCCTACGAGCAGTACTTC,CASKSGGRSYEQYF
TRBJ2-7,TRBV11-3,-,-,TGTGCCAGCAGCCCCGGGGAGGTGGGCGAGCAGTACTTC,CASSPGEVGEQYF
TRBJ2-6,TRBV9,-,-,TGTGCCAGCAGCGTAGATTTCGTGAGGTCTGGGGCCAACGTCCTGACTTTC,CASSVDFVRSGANVLTF
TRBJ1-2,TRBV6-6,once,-,TGTGCCAGCAGTTCAGAATATCTCGTCTATGGCTACACCTTC,CASSSEYLVYGYTF
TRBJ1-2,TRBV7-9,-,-,TGTGCCAGCAGCCCCGTGGGGGGAGGGGGCTACACCTTC,CASSPVGGGGYTF
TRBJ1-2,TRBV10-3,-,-,TGTGCCATCGTTCGCGATATAGATAACTATGGCTACACCTTC,CAIVRDIDNYGYTF
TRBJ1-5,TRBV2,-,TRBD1,TGTGCCAGCAGTGCCGGGACAGGGGGTGGTCAGCCCCAGCATTTT,CASSAGTGGGQPQHF
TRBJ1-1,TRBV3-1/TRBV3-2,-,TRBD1,TGTGCCAGCAGCCCGGCCACGACAGGGGGATCGGGCACTGAAGCTTTCTTT,CASSPATTGGSGTEAFF
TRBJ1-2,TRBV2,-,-,TGTGCCAGCACCACGGGAGGGGCGGGCTACACCTTC,CASTTGGAGYTF
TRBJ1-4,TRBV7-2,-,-,TGTGCCAGCAGCTTAGGGGTTGGGGGCCTGTTTGAAAAACTGTTTTTT,CASSLGVGGLFEKLFF
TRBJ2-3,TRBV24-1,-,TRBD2,TGTGCCACCAGTGATCTAGCGGGGGGGCCTGGTGCAGATACGCAGTATTTT,CATSDLAGGPGADTQYF
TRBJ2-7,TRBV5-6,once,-,TGTGCCAGCAGTCCGTTAGCCGGGGTATCCTACGAGCAGTACTTC,CASSPLAGVSYEQYF
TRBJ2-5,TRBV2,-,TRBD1,TGTGCCAGCAGTGCGACAGGGATACCCTCAGAGACCCAGTACTTC,CASSATGIPSETQYF
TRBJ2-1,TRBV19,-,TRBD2,TGTGCCAGTAGTCCTAGCCCAAGGGAGGGGTACAATGAGCAGTTCTTC,CASSPSPREGYNEQFF
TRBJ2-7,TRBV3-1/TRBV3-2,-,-,TGTGCCAGCAGGAAAGGAGGAAACGAGCAGTACTTC,CASRKGGNEQYF
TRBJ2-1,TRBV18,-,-,TGTGCCAGCTCACTAAGTTCCGCGGGCGGTGAGCAGTTCTTC,CASSLSSAGGEQFF
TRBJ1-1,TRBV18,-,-,TGTGCCAGCTCACCAGGGGTTGGGGGCGTGAGTGGGACTGAAGCTTTCTTT,CASSPGVGGVSGTEAFF
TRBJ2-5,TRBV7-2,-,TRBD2,TGTGCCAGCATCCCATCCTCACTAGCGGGGGTAGAGACCCAGTACTTC,CASIPSSLAGVETQYF
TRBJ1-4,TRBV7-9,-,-,TGTGCCAGCAGCCCAGGCTTTCAGGGTACCCGTGCAACTAATGAAAAACTGTTTTTT,CASSPGFQGTRATNEKLFF
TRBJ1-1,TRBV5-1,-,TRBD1,TGCGCCAGCAGCCCGGGACAGGTCACTGAAGCTTTCTTT,CASSPGQVTEAFF
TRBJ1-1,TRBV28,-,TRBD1,TGTGCCAGCAGCCGTACCGGGACAGGGGAGAACACTGAAGCTTTCTTT,CASSRTGTGENTEAFF
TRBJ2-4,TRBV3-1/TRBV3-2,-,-,TGTGCCAGCAGCCAAGAGTCCGTCGGAGGAAACATTCAGTACTTC,CASSQESVGGNIQYF
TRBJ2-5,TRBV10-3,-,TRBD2,TGTGCCATCAGTGATAGGGGACTAGCGAGGGAGACCCAGTACTTC,CAISDRGLARETQYF
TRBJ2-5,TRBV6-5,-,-,TGTGCCAGCACACTTTCTCCCCAAGAGACCCAGTACTTC,CASTLSPQETQYF
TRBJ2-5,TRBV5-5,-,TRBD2,TGTGCCAGCAGCTTTCTAGCGGGGGTCACCCAGTACTTC,CASSFLAGVTQYF
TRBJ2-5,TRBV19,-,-,TGTGCCAGCGCCTCCAGGCATCAAGAGACCCAGTACTTC,CASASRHQETQYF
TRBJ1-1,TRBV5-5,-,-,TGTGCCAGCAGCCATACTGTGAGGGGGTCGAACACTGAAGCTTTCTTT,CASSHTVRGSNTEAFF
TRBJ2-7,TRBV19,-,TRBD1,TGTGCCAGTAGTATTGTGACAGGGAGTGGCTACGAGCAGTACTTC,CASSIVTGSGYEQYF
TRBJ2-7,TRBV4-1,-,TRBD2,TGCGCCAGCAGCCAAGATCTGCGAGCGGGGGATCGCGAGCAGTACTTC,CASSQDLRAGDREQYF
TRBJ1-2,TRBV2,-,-,TGTGCCAGCAGTGAAGAAGTAAGAGGAGGGTCCTATGGCTACACCTTC,CASSEEVRGGSYGYTF
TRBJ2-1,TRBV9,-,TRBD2,TGTGCCAGCAGCGCCGCTCCCGGGACTAGCGGGGGGAGCTCCTACAATGAGCAGTTCTTC,CASSAAPGTSGGSSYNEQFF
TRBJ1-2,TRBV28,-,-,TGTGCCAGCAGTTTAGGCGGGGTGAGCTATGGCTACACCTTC,CASSLGGVSYGYTF
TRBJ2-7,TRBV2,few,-,TGTGCCAGCAGCAAAAGTCTACCTTACGAGCAGTACTTC,CASSKSLPYEQYF
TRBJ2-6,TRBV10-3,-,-,TGTGCCATCAGGAACCAGGGCCTCTCTGGGGCCAACGTCCTGACTTTC,CAIRNQGLSGANVLTF
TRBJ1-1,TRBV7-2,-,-,TGTGCCAGCAGCTGGGAGGGAAACACTGAAGCTTTCTTT,CASSWEGNTEAFF
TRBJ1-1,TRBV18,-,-,TGTGCCAGCCGCCGTGAGGGGGGGCTGGAAGCTTTCTTT,CASRREGGLEAFF
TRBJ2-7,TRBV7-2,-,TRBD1,TGTGCCAGCAGCGCCGCCGGGACAGTTACCTACGAGCAGTACTTC,CASSAAGTVTYEQYF
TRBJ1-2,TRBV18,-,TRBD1,TGTGCCAGCTCACCCGGACAGGGTAACATTAACTATGGCTACACCTTC,CASSPGQGNINYGYTF
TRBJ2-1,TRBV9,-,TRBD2,TGTGCCAGCAGCGTAGAGCTAGCGGGGGGTAACGATGAGCAGTTCTTC,CASSVELAGGNDEQFF
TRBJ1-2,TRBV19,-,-,TGTGCCGCCCGGGGACTCACAGGATATGGCTACACCTTC,CAARGLTGYGYTF